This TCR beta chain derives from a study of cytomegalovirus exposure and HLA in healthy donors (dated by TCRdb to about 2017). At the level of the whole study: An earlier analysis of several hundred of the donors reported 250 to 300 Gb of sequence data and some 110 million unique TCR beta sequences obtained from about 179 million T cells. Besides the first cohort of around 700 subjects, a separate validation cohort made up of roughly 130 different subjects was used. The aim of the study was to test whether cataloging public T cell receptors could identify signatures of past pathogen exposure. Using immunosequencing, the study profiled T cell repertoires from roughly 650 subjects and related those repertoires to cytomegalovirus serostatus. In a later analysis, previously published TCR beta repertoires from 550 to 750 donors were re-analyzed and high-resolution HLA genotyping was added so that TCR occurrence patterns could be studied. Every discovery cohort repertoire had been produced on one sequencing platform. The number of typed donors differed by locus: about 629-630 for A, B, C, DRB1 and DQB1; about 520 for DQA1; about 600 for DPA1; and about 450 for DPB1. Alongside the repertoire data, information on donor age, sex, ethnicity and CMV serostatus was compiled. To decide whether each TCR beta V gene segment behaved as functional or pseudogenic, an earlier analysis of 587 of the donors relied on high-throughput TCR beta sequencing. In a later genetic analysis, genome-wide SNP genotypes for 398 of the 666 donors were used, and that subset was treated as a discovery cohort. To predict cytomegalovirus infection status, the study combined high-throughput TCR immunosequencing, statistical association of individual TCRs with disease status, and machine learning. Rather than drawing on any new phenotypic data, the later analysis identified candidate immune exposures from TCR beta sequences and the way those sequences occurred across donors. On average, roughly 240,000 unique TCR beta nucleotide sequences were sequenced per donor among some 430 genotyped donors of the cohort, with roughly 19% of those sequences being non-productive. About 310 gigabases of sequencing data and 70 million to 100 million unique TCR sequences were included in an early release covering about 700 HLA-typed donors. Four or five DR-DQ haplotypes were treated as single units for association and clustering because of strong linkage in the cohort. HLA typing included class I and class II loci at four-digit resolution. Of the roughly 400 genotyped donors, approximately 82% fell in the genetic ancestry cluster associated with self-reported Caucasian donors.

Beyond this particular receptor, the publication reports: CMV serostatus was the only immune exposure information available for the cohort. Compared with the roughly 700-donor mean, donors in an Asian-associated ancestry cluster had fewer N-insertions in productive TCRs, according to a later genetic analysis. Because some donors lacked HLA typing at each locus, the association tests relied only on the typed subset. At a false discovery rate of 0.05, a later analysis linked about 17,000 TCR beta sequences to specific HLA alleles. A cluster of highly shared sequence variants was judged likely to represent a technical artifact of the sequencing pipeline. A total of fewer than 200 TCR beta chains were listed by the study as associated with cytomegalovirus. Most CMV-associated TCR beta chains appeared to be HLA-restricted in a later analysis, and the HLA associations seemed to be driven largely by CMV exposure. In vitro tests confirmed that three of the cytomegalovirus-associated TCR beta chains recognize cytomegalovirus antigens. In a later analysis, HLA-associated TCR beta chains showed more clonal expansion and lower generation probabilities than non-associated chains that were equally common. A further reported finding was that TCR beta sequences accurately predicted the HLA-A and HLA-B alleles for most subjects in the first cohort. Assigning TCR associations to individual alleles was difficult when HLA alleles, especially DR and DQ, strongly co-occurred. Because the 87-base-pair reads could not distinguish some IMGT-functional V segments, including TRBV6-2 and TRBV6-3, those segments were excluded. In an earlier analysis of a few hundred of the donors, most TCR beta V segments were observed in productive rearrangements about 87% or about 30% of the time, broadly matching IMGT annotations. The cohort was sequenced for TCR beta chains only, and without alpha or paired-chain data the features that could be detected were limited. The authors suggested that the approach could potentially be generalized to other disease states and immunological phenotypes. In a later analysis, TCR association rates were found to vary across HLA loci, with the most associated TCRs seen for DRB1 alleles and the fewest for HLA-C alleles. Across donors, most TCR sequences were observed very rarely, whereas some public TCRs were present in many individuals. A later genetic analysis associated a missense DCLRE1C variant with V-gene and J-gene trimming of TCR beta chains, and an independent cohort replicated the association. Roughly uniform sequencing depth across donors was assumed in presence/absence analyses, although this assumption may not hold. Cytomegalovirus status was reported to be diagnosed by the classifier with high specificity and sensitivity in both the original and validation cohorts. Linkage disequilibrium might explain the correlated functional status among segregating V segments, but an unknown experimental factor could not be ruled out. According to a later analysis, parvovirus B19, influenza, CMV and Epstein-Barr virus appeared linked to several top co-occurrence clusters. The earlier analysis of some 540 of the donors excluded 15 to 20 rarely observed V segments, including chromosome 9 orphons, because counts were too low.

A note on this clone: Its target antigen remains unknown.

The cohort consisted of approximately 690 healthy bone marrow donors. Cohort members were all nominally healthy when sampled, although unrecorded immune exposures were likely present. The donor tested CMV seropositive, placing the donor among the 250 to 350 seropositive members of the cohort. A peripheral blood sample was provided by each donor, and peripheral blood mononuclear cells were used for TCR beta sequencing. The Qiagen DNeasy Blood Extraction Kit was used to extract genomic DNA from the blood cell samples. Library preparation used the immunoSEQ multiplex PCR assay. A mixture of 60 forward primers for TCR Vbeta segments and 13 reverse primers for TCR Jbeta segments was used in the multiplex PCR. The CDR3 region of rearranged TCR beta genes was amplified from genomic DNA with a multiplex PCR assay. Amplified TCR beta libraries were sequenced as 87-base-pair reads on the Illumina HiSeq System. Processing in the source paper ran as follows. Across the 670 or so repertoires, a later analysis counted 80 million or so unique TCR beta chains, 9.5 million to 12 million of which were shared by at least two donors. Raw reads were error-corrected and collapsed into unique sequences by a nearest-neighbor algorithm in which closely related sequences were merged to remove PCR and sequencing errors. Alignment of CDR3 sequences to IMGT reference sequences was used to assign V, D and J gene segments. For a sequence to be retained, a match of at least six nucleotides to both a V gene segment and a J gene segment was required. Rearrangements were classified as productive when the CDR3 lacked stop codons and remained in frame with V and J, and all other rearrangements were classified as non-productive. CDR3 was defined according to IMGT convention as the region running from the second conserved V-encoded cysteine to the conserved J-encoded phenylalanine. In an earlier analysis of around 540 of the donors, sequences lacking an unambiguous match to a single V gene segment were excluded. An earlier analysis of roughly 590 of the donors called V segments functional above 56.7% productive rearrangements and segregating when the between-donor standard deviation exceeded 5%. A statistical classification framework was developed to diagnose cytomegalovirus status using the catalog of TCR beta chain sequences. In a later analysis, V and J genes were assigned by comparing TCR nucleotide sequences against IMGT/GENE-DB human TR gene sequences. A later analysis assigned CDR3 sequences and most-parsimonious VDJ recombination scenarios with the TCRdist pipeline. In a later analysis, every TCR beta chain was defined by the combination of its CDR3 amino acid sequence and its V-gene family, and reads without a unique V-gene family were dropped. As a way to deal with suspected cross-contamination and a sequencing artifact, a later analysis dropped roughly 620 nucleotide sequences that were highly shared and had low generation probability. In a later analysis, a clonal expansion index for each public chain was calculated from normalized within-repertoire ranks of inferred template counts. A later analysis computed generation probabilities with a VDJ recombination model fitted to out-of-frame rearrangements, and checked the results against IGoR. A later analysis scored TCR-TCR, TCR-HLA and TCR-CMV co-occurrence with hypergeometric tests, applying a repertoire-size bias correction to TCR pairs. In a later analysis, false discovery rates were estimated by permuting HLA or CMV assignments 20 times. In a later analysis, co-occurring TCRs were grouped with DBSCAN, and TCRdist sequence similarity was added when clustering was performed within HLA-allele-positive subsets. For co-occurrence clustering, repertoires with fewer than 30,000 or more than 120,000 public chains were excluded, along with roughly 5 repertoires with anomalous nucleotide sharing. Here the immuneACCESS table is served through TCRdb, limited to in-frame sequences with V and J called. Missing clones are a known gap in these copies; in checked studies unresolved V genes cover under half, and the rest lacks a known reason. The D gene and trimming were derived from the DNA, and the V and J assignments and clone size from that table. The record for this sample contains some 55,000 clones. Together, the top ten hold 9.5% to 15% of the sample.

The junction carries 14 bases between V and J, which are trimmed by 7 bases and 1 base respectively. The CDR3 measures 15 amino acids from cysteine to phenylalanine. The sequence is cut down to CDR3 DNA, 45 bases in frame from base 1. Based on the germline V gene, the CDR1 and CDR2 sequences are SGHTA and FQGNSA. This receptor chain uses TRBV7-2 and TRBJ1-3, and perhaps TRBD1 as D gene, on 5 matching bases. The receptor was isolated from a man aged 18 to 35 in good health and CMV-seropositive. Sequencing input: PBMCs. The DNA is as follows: TGTGCCAGCACCATAGGGGCCGTATCTGGAAACACCATATATTTT. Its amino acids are CASTIGAVSGNTIYF.